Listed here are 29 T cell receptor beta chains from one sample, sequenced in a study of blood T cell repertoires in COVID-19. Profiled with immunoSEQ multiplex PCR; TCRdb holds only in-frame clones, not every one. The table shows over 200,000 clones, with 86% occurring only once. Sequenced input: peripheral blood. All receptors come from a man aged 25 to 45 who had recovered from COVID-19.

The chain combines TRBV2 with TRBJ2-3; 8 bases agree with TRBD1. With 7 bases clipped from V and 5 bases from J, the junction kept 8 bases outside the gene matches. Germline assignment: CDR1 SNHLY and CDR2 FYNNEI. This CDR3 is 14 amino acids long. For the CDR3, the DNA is TGTGCCAGCAATCTCCAGGGGGCGGGAGATACGCAGTATTTT. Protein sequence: CASNLQGAGDTQYF.

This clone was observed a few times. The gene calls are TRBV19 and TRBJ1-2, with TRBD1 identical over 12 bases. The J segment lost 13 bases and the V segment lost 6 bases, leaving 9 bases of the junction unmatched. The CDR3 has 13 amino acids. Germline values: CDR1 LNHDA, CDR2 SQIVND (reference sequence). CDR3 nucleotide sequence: TGTGCCAGTAGACTTCCGGGACAGGGGGCCTGCACCTTC. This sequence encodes CASRLPGQGACTF.

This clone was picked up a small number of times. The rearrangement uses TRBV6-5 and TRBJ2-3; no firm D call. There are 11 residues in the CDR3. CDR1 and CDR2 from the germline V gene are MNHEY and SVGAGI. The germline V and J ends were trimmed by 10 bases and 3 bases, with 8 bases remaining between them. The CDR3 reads CAILNTDTQYF. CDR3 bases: TGTGCCATCTTAAATACAGATACGCAGTATTTT.

CDR3 DNA: TGTGCCAGCAGTAAGCGAGTTACGCAGTATTTT. Its protein product is CASSKRVTQYF. J is TRBJ2-3 and V is TRBV12-3 or TRBV12-4; D unclear. This CDR3 is 11 amino acids long. V gave up 5 bases and J gave up 8 bases, with 8 bases separating them.

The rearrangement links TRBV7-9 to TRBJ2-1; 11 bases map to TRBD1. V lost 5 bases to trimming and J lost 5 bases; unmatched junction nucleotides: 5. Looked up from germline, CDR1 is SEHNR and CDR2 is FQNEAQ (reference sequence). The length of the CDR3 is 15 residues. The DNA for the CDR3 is TGTGCCAGCAGCATCGGGACAGGGGGAAACAATGAGCAGTTCTTC. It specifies CASSIGTGGNNEQFF.

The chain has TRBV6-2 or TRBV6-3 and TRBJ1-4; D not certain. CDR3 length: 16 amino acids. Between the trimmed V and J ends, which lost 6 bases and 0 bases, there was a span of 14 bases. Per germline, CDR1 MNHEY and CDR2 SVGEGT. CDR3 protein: CASSRHDTSTNEKLFF. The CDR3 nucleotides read TGTGCCAGCAGCCGACATGACACATCAACTAATGAAAAACTGTTTTTT.

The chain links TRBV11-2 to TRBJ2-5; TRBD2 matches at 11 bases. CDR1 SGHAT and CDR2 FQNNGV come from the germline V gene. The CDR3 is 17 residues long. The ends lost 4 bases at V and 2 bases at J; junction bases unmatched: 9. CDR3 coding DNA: TGTGCCAGCAGCTGGGGGACACTAGCGGGGGATCAAGAGACCCAGTACTTC. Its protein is CASSWGTLAGDQETQYF.

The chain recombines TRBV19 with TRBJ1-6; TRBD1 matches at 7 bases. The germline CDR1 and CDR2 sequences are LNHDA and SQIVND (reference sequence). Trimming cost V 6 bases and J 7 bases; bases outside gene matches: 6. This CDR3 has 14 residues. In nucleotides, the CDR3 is TGTGCCAGTAGGGGGGACAGCCTCAATTCACCCCTCCACTTT. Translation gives CASRGDSLNSPLHF. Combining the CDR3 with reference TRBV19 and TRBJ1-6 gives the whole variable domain DGGITQSPKYLFRKEGQNVTLSCEQNLNHDAMYWYRQDPGQGLRLIYYSQIVNDFQKGDIAEGYSVSREKKESFPLTVTSAQKNPTAFYLCASRGDSLNSPLHFGNGTRLTVT.

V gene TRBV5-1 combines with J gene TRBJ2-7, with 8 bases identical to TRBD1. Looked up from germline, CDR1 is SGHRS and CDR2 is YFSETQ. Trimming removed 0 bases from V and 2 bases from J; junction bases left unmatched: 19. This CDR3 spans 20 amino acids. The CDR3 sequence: CASSLEGQALGESPTYEQYF. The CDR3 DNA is TGCGCCAGCAGCTTGGAGGGACAGGCTTTAGGTGAATCTCCAACCTACGAGCAGTACTTC.

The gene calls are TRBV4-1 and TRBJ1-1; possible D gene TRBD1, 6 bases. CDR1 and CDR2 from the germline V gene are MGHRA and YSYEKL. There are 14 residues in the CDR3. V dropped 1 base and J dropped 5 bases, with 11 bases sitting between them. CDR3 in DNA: TGCGCCAGCAGCCAAGGGTCAGGGGCGACTGAAGCTTTCTTT. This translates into CASSQGSGATEAFF.

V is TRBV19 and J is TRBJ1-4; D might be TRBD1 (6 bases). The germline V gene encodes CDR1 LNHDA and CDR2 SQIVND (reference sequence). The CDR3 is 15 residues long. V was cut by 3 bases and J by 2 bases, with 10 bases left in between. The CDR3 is CASSITGFTNEKLFF. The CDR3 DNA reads TGTGCCAGTAGTATCACAGGGTTTACTAATGAAAAACTGTTTTTT.

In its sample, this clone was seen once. The CDR3 region has the DNA TGCAGCGTTGAACGGGGGGCGCGGACTGAAGCTTTCTTT. It translates to CSVERGARTEAFF. The rearrangement joins TRBV29-1 to TRBJ1-1; D perhaps matches TRBD1 (6 bases). Germline V CDR1 and CDR2: SQVTM, ANQGSEA. The CDR3 length is 13 residues. V was clipped by 2 bases and J by 5 bases, with 12 bases between them.

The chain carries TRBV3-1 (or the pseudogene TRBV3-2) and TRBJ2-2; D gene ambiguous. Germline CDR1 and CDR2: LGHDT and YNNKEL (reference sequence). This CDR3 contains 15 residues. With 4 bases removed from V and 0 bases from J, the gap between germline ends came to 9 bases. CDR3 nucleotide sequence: TGTGCCAGCAGCCTGACACCTACGAACACCGGGGAGCTGTTTTTT. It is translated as CASSLTPTNTGELFF.

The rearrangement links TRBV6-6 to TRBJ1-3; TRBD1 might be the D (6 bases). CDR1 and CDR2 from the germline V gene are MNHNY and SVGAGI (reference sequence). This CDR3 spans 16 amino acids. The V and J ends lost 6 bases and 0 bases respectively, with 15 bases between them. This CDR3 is CASRDVDSYSGNTIYF. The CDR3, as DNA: TGTGCCAGCAGAGACGTGGACAGCTACTCTGGAAACACCATATATTTT.

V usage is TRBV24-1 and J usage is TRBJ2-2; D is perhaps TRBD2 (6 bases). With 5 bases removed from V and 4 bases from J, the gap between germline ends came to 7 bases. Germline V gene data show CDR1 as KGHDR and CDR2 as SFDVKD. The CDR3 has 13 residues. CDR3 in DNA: TGTGCCACCAGTGGCGGGGCCACCGGGGAGCTGTTTTTT. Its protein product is CATSGGATGELFF.

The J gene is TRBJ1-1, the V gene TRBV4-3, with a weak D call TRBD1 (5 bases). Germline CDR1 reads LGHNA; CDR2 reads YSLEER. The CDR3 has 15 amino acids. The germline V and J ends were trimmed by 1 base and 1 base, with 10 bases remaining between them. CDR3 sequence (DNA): TGCGCCAGCAGCCAAGGAGCGGGGGGGAACACTGAAGCTTTCTTT. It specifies CASSQGAGGNTEAFF.

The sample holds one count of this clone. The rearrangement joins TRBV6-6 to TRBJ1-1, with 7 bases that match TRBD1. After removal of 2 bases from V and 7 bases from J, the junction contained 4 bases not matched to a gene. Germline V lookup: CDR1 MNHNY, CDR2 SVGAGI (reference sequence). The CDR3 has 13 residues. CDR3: CASSYGPGGEAFF. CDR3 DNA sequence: TGTGCCAGCAGTTACGGGCCAGGGGGTGAAGCTTTCTTT.

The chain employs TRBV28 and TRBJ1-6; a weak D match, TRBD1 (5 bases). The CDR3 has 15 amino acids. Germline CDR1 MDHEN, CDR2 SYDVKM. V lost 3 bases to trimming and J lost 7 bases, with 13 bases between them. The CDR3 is CASSFIGGVNSPLHF. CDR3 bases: TGTGCCAGCAGTTTTATCGGGGGGGTGAATTCACCCCTCCACTTT.

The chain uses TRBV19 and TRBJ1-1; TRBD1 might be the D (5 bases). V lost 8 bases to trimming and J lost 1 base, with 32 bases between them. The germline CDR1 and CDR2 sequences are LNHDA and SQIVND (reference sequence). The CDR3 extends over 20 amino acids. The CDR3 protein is CASGGVSFYQGLGSNTEAFF. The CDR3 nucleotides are TGTGCCAGTGGTGGGGTCTCATTTTACCAGGGACTGGGGTCGAACACTGAAGCTTTCTTT.

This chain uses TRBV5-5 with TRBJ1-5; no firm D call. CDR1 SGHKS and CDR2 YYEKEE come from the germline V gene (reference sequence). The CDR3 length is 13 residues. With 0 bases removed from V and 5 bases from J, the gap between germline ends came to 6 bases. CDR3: CASSLVGDQPQHF. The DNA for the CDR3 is TGTGCCAGCAGCTTGGTGGGAGATCAGCCCCAGCATTTT. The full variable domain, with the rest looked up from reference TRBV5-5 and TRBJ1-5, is DAGVTQSPTHLIKTRGQQVTLRCSPISGHKSVSWYQQVLGQGPQFIFQYYEKEERGRGNFPDRFSARQFPNYSSELNVNALLLGDSALYLCASSLVGDQPQHFGDGTRLSIL.

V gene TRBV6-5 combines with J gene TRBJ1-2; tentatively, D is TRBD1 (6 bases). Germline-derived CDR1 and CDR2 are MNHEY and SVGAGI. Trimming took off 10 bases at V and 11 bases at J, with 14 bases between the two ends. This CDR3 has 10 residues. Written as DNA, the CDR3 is TGTGCCACCGACCAACAGGGTTACACCTTC. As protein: CATDQQGYTF.

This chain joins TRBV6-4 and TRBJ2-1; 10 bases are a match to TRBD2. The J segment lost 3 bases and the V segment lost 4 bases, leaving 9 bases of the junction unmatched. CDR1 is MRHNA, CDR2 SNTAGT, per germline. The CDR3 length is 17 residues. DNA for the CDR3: TGTGCCAGCAGTGTCCCGTCTGAGCGGGGGGGCTACAATGAGCAGTTCTTC. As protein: CASSVPSERGGYNEQFF.

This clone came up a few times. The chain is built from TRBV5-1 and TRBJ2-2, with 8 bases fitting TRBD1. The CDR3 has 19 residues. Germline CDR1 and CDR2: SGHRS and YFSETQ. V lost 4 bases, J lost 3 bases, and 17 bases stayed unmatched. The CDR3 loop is CASSPRKGSGQGYTGELFF. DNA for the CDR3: TGCGCCAGCAGCCCGCGGAAAGGTTCAGGACAGGGTTACACCGGGGAGCTGTTTTTT.

DNA for the CDR3: TGTGCCAGCAGGCCGCTCCCTAGGGGGTCGAAGGATACGCAGTATTTT. Its translation is CASRPLPRGSKDTQYF. The V call is TRBV9, the J call TRBJ2-3; D is possibly TRBD1 (6 bases). V was shortened by 5 bases and J by 6 bases, with 22 bases between the two germline ends. This CDR3 is built from 16 residues. Germline V gene lookup returns CDR1 SGDLS and CDR2 YYNGEE.

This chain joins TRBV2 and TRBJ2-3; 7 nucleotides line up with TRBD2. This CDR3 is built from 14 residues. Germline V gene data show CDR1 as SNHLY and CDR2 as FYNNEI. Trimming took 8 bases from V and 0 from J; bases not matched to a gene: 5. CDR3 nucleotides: TGTGCCAGCCCCGGGGGGATAAGCACAGATACGCAGTATTTT. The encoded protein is CASPGGISTDTQYF. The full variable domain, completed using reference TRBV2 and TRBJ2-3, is EPEVTQTPSHQVTQMGQEVILRCVPISNHLYFYWYRQILGQKVEFLVSFYNNEISEKSEIFDDQFSVERPDGSNFTLKIRSTKLEDSAMYFCASPGGISTDTQYFGPGTRLTVL.

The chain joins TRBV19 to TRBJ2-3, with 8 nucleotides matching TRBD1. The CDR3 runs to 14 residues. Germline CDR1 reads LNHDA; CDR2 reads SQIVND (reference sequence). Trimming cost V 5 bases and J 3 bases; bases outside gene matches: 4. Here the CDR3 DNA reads TGTGCCAGTAGTCTCCGGACAGGGACAGATACGCAGTATTTT. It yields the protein CASSLRTGTDTQYF.

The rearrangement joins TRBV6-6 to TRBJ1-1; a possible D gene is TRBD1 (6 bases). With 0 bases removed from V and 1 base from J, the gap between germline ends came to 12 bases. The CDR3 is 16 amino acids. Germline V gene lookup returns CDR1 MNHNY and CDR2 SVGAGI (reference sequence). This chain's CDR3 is CASSYSAGAENTEAFF. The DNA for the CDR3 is TGTGCCAGCAGTTACTCGGCAGGGGCCGAGAACACTGAAGCTTTCTTT.

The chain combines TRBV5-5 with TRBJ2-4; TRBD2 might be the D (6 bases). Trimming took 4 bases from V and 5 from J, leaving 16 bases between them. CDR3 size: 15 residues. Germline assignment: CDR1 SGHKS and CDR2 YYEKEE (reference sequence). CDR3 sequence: CASSLGTGWQNIQYF. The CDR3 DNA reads TGTGCCAGCAGCCTTGGGACTGGTTGGCAAAACATTCAGTACTTC.

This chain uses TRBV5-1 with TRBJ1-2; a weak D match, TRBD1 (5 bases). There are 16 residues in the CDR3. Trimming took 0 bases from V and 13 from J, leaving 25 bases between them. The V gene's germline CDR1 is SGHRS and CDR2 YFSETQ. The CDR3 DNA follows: TGCGCCAGCAGCTTGGCCAAATCGGACATATTAGGCTCGAGCACCTTC. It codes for CASSLAKSDILGSSTF.